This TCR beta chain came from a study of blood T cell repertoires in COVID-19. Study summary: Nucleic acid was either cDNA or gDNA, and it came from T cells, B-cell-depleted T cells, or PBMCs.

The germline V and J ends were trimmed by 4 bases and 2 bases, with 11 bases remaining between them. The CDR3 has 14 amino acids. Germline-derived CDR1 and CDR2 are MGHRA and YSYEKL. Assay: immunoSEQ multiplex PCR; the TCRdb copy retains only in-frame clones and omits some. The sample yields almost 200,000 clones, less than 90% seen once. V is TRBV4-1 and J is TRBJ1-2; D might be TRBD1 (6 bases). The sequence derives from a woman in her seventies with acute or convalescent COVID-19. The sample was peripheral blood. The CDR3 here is CASSRAGTNYGYTF. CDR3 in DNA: TGCGCCAGCAGCCGAGCCGGGACAAACTATGGCTACACCTTC.